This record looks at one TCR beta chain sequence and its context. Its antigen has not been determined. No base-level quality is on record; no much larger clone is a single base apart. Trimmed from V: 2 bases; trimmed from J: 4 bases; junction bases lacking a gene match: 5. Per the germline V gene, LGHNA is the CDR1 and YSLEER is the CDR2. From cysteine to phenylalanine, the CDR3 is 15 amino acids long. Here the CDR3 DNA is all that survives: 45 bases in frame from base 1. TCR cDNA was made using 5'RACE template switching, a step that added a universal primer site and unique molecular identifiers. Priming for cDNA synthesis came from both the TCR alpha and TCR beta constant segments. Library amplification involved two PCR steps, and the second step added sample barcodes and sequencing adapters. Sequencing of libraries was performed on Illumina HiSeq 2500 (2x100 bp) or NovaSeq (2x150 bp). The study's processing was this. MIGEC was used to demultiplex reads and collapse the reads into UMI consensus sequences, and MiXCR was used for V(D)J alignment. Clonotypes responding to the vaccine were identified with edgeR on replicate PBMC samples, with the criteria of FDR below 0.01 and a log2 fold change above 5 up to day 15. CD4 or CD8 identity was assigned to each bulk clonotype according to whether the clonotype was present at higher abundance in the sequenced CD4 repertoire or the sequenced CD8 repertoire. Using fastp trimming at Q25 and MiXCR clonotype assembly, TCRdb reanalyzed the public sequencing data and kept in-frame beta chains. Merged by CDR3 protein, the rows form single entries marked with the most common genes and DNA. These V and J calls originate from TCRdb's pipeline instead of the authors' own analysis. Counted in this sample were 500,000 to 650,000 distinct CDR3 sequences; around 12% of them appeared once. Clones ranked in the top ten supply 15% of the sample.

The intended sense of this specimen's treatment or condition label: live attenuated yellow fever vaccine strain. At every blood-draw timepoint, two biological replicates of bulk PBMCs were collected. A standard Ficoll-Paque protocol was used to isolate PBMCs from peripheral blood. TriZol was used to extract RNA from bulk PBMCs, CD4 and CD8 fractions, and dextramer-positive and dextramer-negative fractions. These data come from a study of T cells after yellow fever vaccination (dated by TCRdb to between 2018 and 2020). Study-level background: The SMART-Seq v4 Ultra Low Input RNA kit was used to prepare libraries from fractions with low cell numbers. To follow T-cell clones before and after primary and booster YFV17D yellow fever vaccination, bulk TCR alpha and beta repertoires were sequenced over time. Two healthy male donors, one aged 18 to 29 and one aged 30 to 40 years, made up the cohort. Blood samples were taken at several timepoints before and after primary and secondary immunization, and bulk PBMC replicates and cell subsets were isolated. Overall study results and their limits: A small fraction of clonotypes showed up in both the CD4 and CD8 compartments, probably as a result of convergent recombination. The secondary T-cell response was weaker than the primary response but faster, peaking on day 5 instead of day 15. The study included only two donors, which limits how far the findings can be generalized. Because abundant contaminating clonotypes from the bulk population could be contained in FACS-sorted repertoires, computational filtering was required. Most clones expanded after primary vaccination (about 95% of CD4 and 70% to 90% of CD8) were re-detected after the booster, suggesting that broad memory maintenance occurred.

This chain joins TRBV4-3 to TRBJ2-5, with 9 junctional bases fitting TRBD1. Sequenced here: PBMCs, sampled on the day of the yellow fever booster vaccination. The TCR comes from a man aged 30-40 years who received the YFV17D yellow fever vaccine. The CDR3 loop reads CASSQSSTGGETQYF. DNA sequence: TGCGCCAGCAGCCAATCGTCGACAGGGGGAGAGACCCAGTACTTC.